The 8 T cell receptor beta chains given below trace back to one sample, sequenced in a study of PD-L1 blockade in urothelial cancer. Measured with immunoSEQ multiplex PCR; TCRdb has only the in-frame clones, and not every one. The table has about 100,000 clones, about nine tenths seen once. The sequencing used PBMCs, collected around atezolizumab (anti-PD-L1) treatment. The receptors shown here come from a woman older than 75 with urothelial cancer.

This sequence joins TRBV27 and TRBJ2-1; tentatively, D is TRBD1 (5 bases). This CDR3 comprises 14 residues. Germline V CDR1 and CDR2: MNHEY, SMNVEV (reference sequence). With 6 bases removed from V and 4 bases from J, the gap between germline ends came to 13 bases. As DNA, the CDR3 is TGTGCCAGCAGCCCCCTATCAGGGTACAATGAGCAGTTCTTC. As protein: CASSPLSGYNEQFF.

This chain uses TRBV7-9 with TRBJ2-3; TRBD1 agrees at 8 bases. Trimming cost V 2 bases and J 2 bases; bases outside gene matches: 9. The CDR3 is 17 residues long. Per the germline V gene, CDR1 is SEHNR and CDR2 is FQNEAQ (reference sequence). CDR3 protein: CASSLKSGTGITDTQYF. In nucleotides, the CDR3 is TGTGCCAGCAGCTTAAAATCTGGGACAGGTATCACAGATACGCAGTATTTT.

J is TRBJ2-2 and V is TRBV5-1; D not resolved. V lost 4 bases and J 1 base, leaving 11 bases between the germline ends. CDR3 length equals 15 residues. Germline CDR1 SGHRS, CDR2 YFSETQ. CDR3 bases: TGCGCCAGCAGCCTAGACGCCAAGAACACCGGGGAGCTGTTTTTT. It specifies CASSLDAKNTGELFF.

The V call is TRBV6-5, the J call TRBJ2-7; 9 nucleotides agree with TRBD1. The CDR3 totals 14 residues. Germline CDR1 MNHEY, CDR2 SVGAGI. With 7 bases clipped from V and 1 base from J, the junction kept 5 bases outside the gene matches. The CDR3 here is CASIGTGYSYEQYF. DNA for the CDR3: TGTGCCAGCATTGGGACAGGGTATTCCTACGAGCAGTACTTC.

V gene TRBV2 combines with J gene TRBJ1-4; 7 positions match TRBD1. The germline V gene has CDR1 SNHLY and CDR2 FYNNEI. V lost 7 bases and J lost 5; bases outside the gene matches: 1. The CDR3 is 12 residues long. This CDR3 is CASTRGNEKLFF. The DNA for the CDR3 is TGTGCCAGCACCAGGGGGAATGAAAAACTGTTTTTT.

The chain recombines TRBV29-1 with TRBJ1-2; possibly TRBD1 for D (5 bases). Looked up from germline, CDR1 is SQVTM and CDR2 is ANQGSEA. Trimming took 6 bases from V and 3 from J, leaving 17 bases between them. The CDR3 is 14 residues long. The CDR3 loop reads CSVGGSGSYYGYTF. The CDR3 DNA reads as TGCAGCGTCGGGGGGTCGGGCAGCTACTATGGCTACACCTTC.

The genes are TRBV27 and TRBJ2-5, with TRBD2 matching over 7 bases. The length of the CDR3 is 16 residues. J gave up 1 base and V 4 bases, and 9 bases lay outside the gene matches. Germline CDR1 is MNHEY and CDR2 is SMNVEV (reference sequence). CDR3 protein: CASSWGSGLLQETQYF. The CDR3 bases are TGTGCCAGCAGTTGGGGTAGCGGGCTCCTCCAAGAGACCCAGTACTTC.

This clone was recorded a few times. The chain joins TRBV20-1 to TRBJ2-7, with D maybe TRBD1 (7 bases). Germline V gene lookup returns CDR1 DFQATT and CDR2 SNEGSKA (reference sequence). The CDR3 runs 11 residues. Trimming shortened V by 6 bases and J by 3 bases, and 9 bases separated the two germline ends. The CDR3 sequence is CSAQGGYEQYF. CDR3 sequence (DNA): TGCAGTGCCCAGGGGGGCTACGAGCAGTACTTC.